Following are 32 T cell receptor beta chains from one sample sequenced in a study of cytomegalovirus exposure and HLA in healthy donors. PCR amplification relied on 60 Vbeta primers (plus 13 Jbeta primers). Generated by immunoSEQ multiplex PCR, the TCRdb table keeps only in-frame clones and is missing some. The repertoire holds nearly 100,000 clones, with around 69% as singletons. The sequenced sample was PBMCs. The receptors were gathered from a woman aged 55-70 years in good health and CMV-seropositive.

The table lists this clone with a count of one. This CDR3 is CASSWRQGGTQYF. CDR3 nucleotide sequence: TGCGCCAGCAGCTGGCGACAGGGTGGGACCCAGTACTTC. V usage is TRBV5-1 and J usage is TRBJ2-5; 7 bases map to TRBD1. The CDR3 consists of 13 residues. CDR1 is SGHRS and CDR2 is YFSETQ in the germline V gene. The V and J ends lost 3 bases and 7 bases, in that order; junction bases with no gene match: 6.

The chain uses TRBV5-1 and TRBJ2-1, with a tentative D call TRBD1 (6 bases). Germline V CDR1 and CDR2: SGHRS, YFSETQ. The CDR3 covers 15 residues. V was cut by 4 bases and J by 7 bases, with 18 bases left in between. CDR3 amino acids: CASSPQGQRGNEQFF. As DNA, the CDR3 is TGCGCCAGCAGCCCTCAGGGACAACGTGGGAATGAGCAGTTCTTC. Based on the CDR3 plus reference TRBV5-1 and TRBJ2-1, the full variable domain is KAGVTQTPRYLIKTRGQQVTLSCSPISGHRSVSWYQQTPGQGLQFLFEYFSETQRNKGNFPGRFSGRQFSNSRSEMNVSTLELGDSALYLCASSPQGQRGNEQFFGPGTRLTVL.

About this clone: The germline gene is not matched at one end of the junction; a read error may be the cause. The V and J genes are TRBV6-4 and TRBJ2-7; 10 bases fit TRBD2. From germline, CDR1 is MRHNA and CDR2 SNTAGT. CDR3 length: 17 amino acids. The CDR3 is CASSDGPSGSHSHEQCF. CDR3 DNA: TGTGCCAGCAGTGACGGGCCTAGCGGGAGCCACAGCCACGAGCAGTGCTTC.

This chain links TRBV6-1 with TRBJ2-7; 7 bases match TRBD1. Germline CDR1 reads MNHNS; CDR2 reads SASEGT. CDR3 size: 14 residues. Unmatched junction bases numbered 14, after V lost 9 bases and J lost 6 bases. In DNA form, the CDR3 reads TGTGCCAGTTGGGTCGGACAGGCGTCTGTCGAGCAGTACTTC. It encodes CASWVGQASVEQYF.

V is TRBV19 and J is TRBJ2-5; TRBD2 agrees at 9 bases. The CDR3 runs to 15 residues. From germline, CDR1 is LNHDA and CDR2 SQIVND (reference sequence). V shed 5 bases, J shed 0 bases, and the junction held 4 bases outside the gene matches. The CDR3 here is CASSSSGIDQETQYF. CDR3 DNA: TGTGCCAGTAGTTCTAGCGGGATTGACCAAGAGACCCAGTACTTC.

The J gene is TRBJ2-7, the V gene TRBV5-1; D perhaps matches TRBD1 (7 bases). With 0 bases removed from V and 5 bases from J, the gap between germline ends came to 15 bases. The CDR3 has 15 residues. Germline CDR1 SGHRS, CDR2 YFSETQ. DNA for the CDR3: TGCGCCAGCAGCTTGGGGTCAGGGGGGTCCGACGAGCAGTACTTC. Its translation: CASSLGSGGSDEQYF.

The chain links TRBV4-2 to TRBJ1-1, with a tentative D call TRBD1 (5 bases). Per the germline V gene, CDR1 is LGHNA and CDR2 is YNFKEQ. Trimming pared 3 bases from V and 6 bases from J, leaving 11 bases between. The CDR3 has 13 amino acids. In DNA, the CDR3 is TGTGCCAGCAGCCACCCCGTGACAGCTGAAGCTTTCTTT. Its translation is CASSHPVTAEAFF.

The chain has TRBV5-1 and TRBJ2-4, with D possibly being TRBD1 (6 bases). The CDR3 sequence is 16 residues long. Germline CDR1 reads SGHRS; CDR2 reads YFSETQ. V lost 0 bases and J 0 bases, leaving 10 bases between the germline ends. The CDR3 sequence is CASSLDRVAAKNIQYF. CDR3 DNA: TGCGCCAGCAGCTTGGACAGGGTAGCAGCCAAAAACATTCAGTACTTC. The full variable domain, in which reference TRBV5-1 and TRBJ2-4 provide the parts outside the CDR3, is KAGVTQTPRYLIKTRGQQVTLSCSPISGHRSVSWYQQTPGQGLQFLFEYFSETQRNKGNFPGRFSGRQFSNSRSEMNVSTLELGDSALYLCASSLDRVAAKNIQYFGAGTRLSVL.

This clone appeared a few times. This chain connects TRBV21-1 to TRBJ1-1; the table names TRBD1, a call not compared with the DNA. TRBV21-1 represents a pseudogene. This CDR3 region has 13 residues. CDR3 bases: TGTGCCAGCAGCAAATGGACAGGGGTTAAAGCTTTCTTT. Its translation is CASSKWTGVKAFF.

The chain links TRBV27 to TRBJ1-1; D gene uncertain. Per the germline V gene, CDR1 is MNHEY and CDR2 is SMNVEV (reference sequence). With 7 bases removed from V and 1 base from J, the gap between germline ends came to 7 bases. CDR3 length: 12 residues. The CDR3 bases are TGTGCCAGCAAGCGTGGGAACACTGAAGCTTTCTTT. Translation gives CASKRGNTEAFF.

This chain connects TRBV4-1 to TRBJ2-1, with D maybe TRBD2 (6 bases). The germline V and J ends were trimmed by 0 bases and 12 bases, with 15 bases remaining between them. The germline CDR1 and CDR2 sequences are MGHRA and YSYEKL. The CDR3 has 14 residues. CDR3 in DNA: TGCGCCAGCAGCCAAGATATCGCGGGGCCGGTGCAGTTCTTC. The encoded protein is CASSQDIAGPVQFF.

The chain uses TRBV30 and TRBJ1-5, with unresolved D. Germline V gene lookup returns CDR1 GTSNPN and CDR2 SVGIG (reference sequence). V was shortened by 5 bases and J by 2 bases, with 16 bases between the two germline ends. This CDR3 has 15 residues. The CDR3 DNA follows: TGTGCCTGGTCCCCCGGGGAGGTACGCAATCAGCCCCAGCATTTT. Translation gives CAWSPGEVRNQPQHF.

The chain links TRBV30 to TRBJ2-7; 7 nucleotides match TRBD1. Germline trimming cut 4 bases from V and 4 bases from J; bases unmatched to any gene: 10. CDR1 and CDR2 (germline): GTSNPN, SVGIG (reference sequence). This CDR3 is built from 14 residues. CDR3 loop: CAWTVQGSRYEQYF. The CDR3 DNA is TGTGCCTGGACCGTACAGGGGTCTAGATACGAGCAGTACTTC.

This chain connects TRBV5-6 to TRBJ1-2; 9 bases match TRBD1. In germline, CDR1 is SGHDT, CDR2 YYEEEE. CDR3 length equals 13 residues. J lost 5 bases, V lost 4 bases, and 3 bases had no gene match. The CDR3 region has the DNA TGTGCCAGCAGCCGGGACAGGGTGTATGGCTACACCTTC. It yields the protein CASSRDRVYGYTF.

The rearrangement uses TRBV19 and TRBJ2-2; weak D call: TRBD2 (6 bases). Trimming pared 2 bases from V and 8 bases from J, leaving 12 bases between. This CDR3 comprises 14 residues. Per germline, CDR1 LNHDA and CDR2 SQIVND (reference sequence). CDR3 nucleotides: TGTGCCAGTAGTATACGACTAGTCCGAGGGGAGCTGTTTTTT. Translation gives CASSIRLVRGELFF.

V is TRBV7-6 and J is TRBJ2-5; 7 bases fit TRBD2. V lost 1 base and J lost 4; bases outside the gene matches: 9. The CDR3 covers 16 residues. The germline gives CDR1 SGHVS, CDR2 FNYEAQ. The CDR3: CASSLGGRAISETQYF. DNA for the CDR3: TGTGCCAGCAGCTTAGGAGGGAGGGCCATATCAGAGACCCAGTACTTC.

The chain has TRBV10-1 and TRBJ2-2; D is perhaps TRBD2 (5 bases). In germline, CDR1 is WNHNN, CDR2 SYGVQD (reference sequence). CDR3 length: 13 amino acids. V was clipped by 5 bases and J by 5 bases, with 9 bases between them. CDR3 in amino acids: CASSRTQTGELFF. Written as DNA, the CDR3 is TGCGCCAGCAGTAGGACTCAAACCGGGGAGCTGTTTTTT.

V is TRBV6-6 and J is TRBJ2-5, with 7 bases lining up with TRBD2. CDR1 and CDR2 from the germline V gene are MNHNY and SVGAGI (reference sequence). The CDR3 consists of 13 residues. V shed 5 bases and J 4 bases; nucleotides not matched to a gene: 4. The CDR3 region has the DNA TGTGCCAGCAGTCTGGGGGGGGGAGAGACCCAGTACTTC. Its translation: CASSLGGGETQYF.

V gene TRBV10-3 combines with J gene TRBJ1-5; tentatively, D is TRBD1 (6 bases). The V and J ends lost 4 bases and 2 bases respectively, with 12 bases between them. Looked up from germline, CDR1 is ENHRY and CDR2 is SYGVKD. This CDR3 spans 15 amino acids. In DNA form, the CDR3 reads TGTGCCATCAGTGGTGAGACAGGACGCAATCAGCCCCAGCATTTT. Protein product: CAISGETGRNQPQHF.

The chain uses TRBV7-9 and TRBJ1-2; no clear D gene. CDR1 and CDR2 (germline): SEHNR, FQNEAQ (reference sequence). Between the trimmed V and J ends, which lost 2 bases and 2 bases, there was a span of 12 bases. This CDR3 is built from 15 residues. The CDR3 sequence: CASSLIEGGNYGYTF. CDR3 sequence (DNA): TGTGCCAGCAGCTTAATTGAAGGCGGGAACTATGGCTACACCTTC.

The chain is built from TRBV10-1 and TRBJ2-3; the match to TRBD1 covers 8 bases. The CDR3 is made up of 16 amino acids. After removal of 5 bases from V and 4 bases from J, the junction contained 11 bases not matched to a gene. Germline V gene data show CDR1 as WNHNN and CDR2 as SYGVQD (reference sequence). CDR3 bases: TGCGCCAGCAGTCCGTCCCCGGGACAGGAATCAGATACGCAGTATTTT. Protein product: CASSPSPGQESDTQYF.

This clone was observed a handful of times. The gene calls are TRBV7-9 and TRBJ1-1, with D uncertain. The length of the CDR3 is 14 residues. Trimming cost V 5 bases and J 0 bases, with 10 bases left between them. Germline CDR1 is SEHNR and CDR2 is FQNEAQ (reference sequence). The CDR3 loop reads CASSLSRMNTEAFF. CDR3 nucleotides: TGTGCCAGCAGCCTCTCCAGGATGAACACTGAAGCTTTCTTT.

The genes are TRBV30 and TRBJ1-2; no definite D call. The CDR3 consists of 11 residues. Germline V gives CDR1 GTSNPN, CDR2 SVGIG (reference sequence). Trimming stripped 2 bases from V and 1 base from J, with 2 bases between. CDR3 bases: TGTGCCTGGAGTCGTAACTATGGCTACACCTTC. Amino acid sequence: CAWSRNYGYTF. Supplemented by reference TRBV30 and TRBJ1-2, the full variable domain reads SQTIHQWPATLVQPVGSPLSLECTVEGTSNPNLYWYRQAAGRGLQLLFYSVGIGQISSEVPQNLSASRPQDRQFILSSKKLLLSDSGFYLCAWSRNYGYTFGSGTRLTVV.

V and J are TRBV19 and TRBJ1-2; a weak D match, TRBD1 (6 bases). Per germline, CDR1 LNHDA and CDR2 SQIVND (reference sequence). This CDR3 has 17 residues. With 4 bases removed from V and 6 bases from J, the gap between germline ends came to 24 bases. The chain's CDR3 is CASSTFLRAGVENGYTF. CDR3 sequence (DNA): TGTGCCAGTAGTACCTTTTTACGGGCAGGGGTAGAGAATGGCTACACCTTC.

This chain links TRBV9 with TRBJ2-1, with TRBD2 matching over 7 bases. Germline V gene lookup returns CDR1 SGDLS and CDR2 YYNGEE. The CDR3 is 17 residues long. V shed 0 bases, J shed 6 bases, and the junction held 12 bases outside the gene matches. The CDR3, as DNA: TGTGCCAGCAGCGTAGGGGGCGGGAGACTGGGTCTCAATGAGCAGTTCTTC. This gives the protein CASSVGGGRLGLNEQFF.

The chain is built from TRBV19 and TRBJ2-5; D call uncertain. The germline gives CDR1 LNHDA, CDR2 SQIVND (reference sequence). CDR3 size: 15 residues. With 1 base removed from V and 9 bases from J, the gap between germline ends came to 18 bases. CDR3 protein: CASSIGSLGPEAQYF. The CDR3 DNA is TGTGCCAGTAGTATAGGGTCCCTGGGTCCTGAGGCCCAGTACTTC.

For the CDR3, the DNA is TGTGCCAGCAGACCCCCGACTAGCGGGAGCTCCTACGAGCAGTACTTC. This encodes CASRPPTSGSSYEQYF. The chain carries TRBV6-6 and TRBJ2-7; 12 bases line up with TRBD2. CDR1 and CDR2 from the germline V gene are MNHNY and SVGAGI (reference sequence). This CDR3 has 16 amino acids. J gave up 0 bases and V 6 bases, and 6 bases lay outside the gene matches.

The chain carries TRBV5-6 and TRBJ2-1; 8 bases are a match to TRBD1. The CDR3 is 15 amino acids. The V segment lost 2 bases and the J segment 12 bases; nucleotides outside the gene matches: 13. Germline V gene sequence: CDR1 SGHDT, CDR2 YYEEEE. The CDR3 DNA reads as TGTGCCAGCAGCTTAGGGGGGACAGGTCGGACTGGGCAGTTCTTC. Protein product: CASSLGGTGRTGQFF.

This chain connects TRBV4-1 to TRBJ2-3; D call uncertain. Trimming took off 0 bases at V and 5 bases at J, with 9 bases between the two ends. Germline V gene data show CDR1 as MGHRA and CDR2 as YSYEKL. The CDR3 sequence is 14 residues long. The CDR3 DNA reads TGCGCCAGCAGCCAAGATCATGCGCAAGATACGCAGTATTTT. Amino acids: CASSQDHAQDTQYF.

The rearrangement uses TRBV4-2 and TRBJ2-3; D possibly corresponds to TRBD1 (7 bases). Trimming removed 0 bases at V and 3 bases at J, with 13 bases between. The CDR3 has 16 amino acids. Germline V gene lookup returns CDR1 LGHNA and CDR2 YNFKEQ. Here the CDR3 DNA reads TGTGCCAGCAGCCAAGATCGGCAGGGGGGAACAGATACGCAGTATTTT. Its protein product is CASSQDRQGGTDTQYF.

The chain carries TRBV18 and TRBJ2-7; 10 positions match TRBD1. CDR1 is KGHSH, CDR2 LQKENI, per germline. CDR3 length: 15 amino acids. V shed 4 bases and J 3 bases; nucleotides not matched to a gene: 6. The CDR3 region is CASSRGQGTLYEQYF. In DNA form, the CDR3 reads TGTGCCAGCTCACGGGGACAGGGGACCCTCTACGAGCAGTACTTC.

This rearrangement joins TRBV6-1 to TRBJ1-1; TRBD1 is a possible D gene (6 bases). This CDR3 spans 14 amino acids. The germline V gene encodes CDR1 MNHNS and CDR2 SASEGT. The V end lost 5 bases, the J end lost 0 bases, and 10 bases lay between the germline ends. The CDR3 DNA reads as TGTGCCAGCAGTCCAGGGACAATGAACACTGAAGCTTTCTTT. Protein sequence: CASSPGTMNTEAFF.